This TCR beta chain was identified during a study of cytomegalovirus exposure and HLA in healthy donors. Turning to this clone: The antigen remains undetermined.

Study-wide results and caveats: The authors enumerated 150 to 200 TCR beta chains as linked to cytomegalovirus. Donors belonging to an Asian-associated ancestry cluster reportedly showed fewer N-insertions in productive TCRs than the approximately 680-donor mean, according to what a later analysis found.

V lost 4 bases, J lost 4 bases, and 18 bases lay in between. Germline values: CDR1 SGHKS, CDR2 YYEKEE (reference sequence). This CDR3 has 16 amino acids. All donors participated as healthy donors of bone marrow. The PCR had 60 Vbeta and 13 Jbeta primers. In the study's own analysis: Approximately 10 million shared chains were among roughly 81 million unique TCR beta chains counted in a later analysis. Using immunoSEQ multiplex PCR, the repertoire was profiled, and TCRdb retains in-frame clones only, with some absent. V and J calls and clone size are given by that table; D and trimming were obtained from the DNA. This sample has some 250,000 clones, with roughly 80% found just once.

Input material: PBMCs. The TCR originated in a woman in her thirties or forties in good health and CMV-seropositive. The chain is built from TRBV5-5 and TRBJ2-1; maybe TRBD1 (6 bases). As DNA, the CDR3 is TGTGCCAGCAGCAAATTATACAGGGACAAGTACAATGAGCAGTTCTTC. Protein sequence: CASSKLYRDKYNEQFF.